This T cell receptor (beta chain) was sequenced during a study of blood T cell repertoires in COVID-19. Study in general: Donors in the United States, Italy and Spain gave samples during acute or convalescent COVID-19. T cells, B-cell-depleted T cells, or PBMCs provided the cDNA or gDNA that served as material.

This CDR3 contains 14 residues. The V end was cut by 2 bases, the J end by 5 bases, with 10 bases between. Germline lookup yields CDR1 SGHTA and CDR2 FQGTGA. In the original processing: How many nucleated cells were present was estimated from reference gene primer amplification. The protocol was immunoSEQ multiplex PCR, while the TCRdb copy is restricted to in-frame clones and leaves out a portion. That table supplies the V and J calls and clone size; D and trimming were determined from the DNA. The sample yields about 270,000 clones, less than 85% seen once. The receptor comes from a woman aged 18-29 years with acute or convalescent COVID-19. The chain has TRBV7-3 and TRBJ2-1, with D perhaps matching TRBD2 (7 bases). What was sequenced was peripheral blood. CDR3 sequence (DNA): TGTGCCAGCAGCTTAGGGGGGGCCCACAATGAGCAGTTCTTC. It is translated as CASSLGGAHNEQFF.